The rows below give T cell receptor beta chains drawn from one sample of a study of cytomegalovirus exposure and HLA in healthy donors. Clones were read by immunoSEQ multiplex PCR, and TCRdb kept only the in-frame ones, dropping some. The sample includes under 200,000 clones, approximately 71% of them seen just once. The sample comprised PBMCs. The receptors were sampled from a woman between 18 and 30 years old in good health and CMV-seropositive. CDR3s include the opening cysteine and the closing phenylalanine or tryptophan. Each record gives: D gene, V gene, J gene, clone size, CDR3 DNA, CDR3 protein. D genes are given only for firm matches. Not all rows give a size; the values are once, few, many and, for expanded clones, a class.

d_gene: NA; v_gene: TRBV27; j_gene: TRBJ2-5; abundance: NA; CDR3nt: TGTGCCAGCAGCAGCAGACTAGTTAATTTGGAGACCCAGTACTTC; CDR3aa: CASSSRLVNLETQYF
d_gene: NA; v_gene: TRBV5-8; j_gene: TRBJ1-6; abundance: NA; CDR3nt: TGTGCCAGCAGCTTGGTGGGAGTTGGCTCCTATAATTCACCCCTCCACTTT; CDR3aa: CASSLVGVGSYNSPLHF
d_gene: NA; v_gene: TRBV27; j_gene: TRBJ2-7; abundance: NA; CDR3nt: TGTGCCAGCAGTCGCTCCTACGAGCAGTACTTC; CDR3aa: CASSRSYEQYF
d_gene: NA; v_gene: TRBV29-1; j_gene: TRBJ2-5; abundance: NA; CDR3nt: TGCAGCGTGAGGCCCCCGGGACATCAAGAGACCCAGTACTTC; CDR3aa: CSVRPPGHQETQYF
d_gene: NA; v_gene: TRBV29-1; j_gene: TRBJ2-7; abundance: NA; CDR3nt: TGCAGCGTTGAAGAGGCGACAAAGGTCGGGGGCGAGCAGTACTTC; CDR3aa: CSVEEATKVGGEQYF
d_gene: NA; v_gene: TRBV10-2; j_gene: TRBJ2-1; abundance: few; CDR3nt: TGCGCCAGCGACATCCGTCTAGCGAGGGACAATGAGCAGTTCTTC; CDR3aa: CASDIRLARDNEQFF
d_gene: TRBD2; v_gene: TRBV25-1; j_gene: TRBJ2-5; abundance: few; CDR3nt: TGTGCCAGCAGTGACGGAAGCGGGGGGCGAGAGACCCAGTACTTC; CDR3aa: CASSDGSGGRETQYF
d_gene: TRBD2; v_gene: TRBV15; j_gene: TRBJ2-1; abundance: NA; CDR3nt: TGTGCCACCAGCAGAGGGACTAGCGGGGGGTCCTACAATGAGCAGTTCTTC; CDR3aa: CATSRGTSGGSYNEQFF
d_gene: NA; v_gene: TRBV27; j_gene: TRBJ2-1; abundance: NA; CDR3nt: TGTGCCAGCAATTATAGTTCCCACAATGAGCAGTTCTTC; CDR3aa: CASNYSSHNEQFF
d_gene: TRBD1; v_gene: TRBV5-1; j_gene: TRBJ1-2; abundance: few; CDR3nt: TGCGCCAGCAGCTTGGCCCACTCAGGGGGCCGCAACGAAAGGAATGGCTACACCTTC; CDR3aa: CASSLAHSGGRNERNGYTF
d_gene: TRBD1; v_gene: TRBV4-2; j_gene: TRBJ2-1; abundance: NA; CDR3nt: TGTGCCAGCAGACGGACAGGCGGATCTTCCTACAATGAGCAGTTCTTC; CDR3aa: CASRRTGGSSYNEQFF
d_gene: TRBD2; v_gene: TRBV7-7; j_gene: TRBJ2-1; abundance: NA; CDR3nt: TGTGCTAGCAGCTCAATAGCGGGGGGGCCCCAAAGTTACAATGAGCAGTTCTTC; CDR3aa: CASSSIAGGPQSYNEQFF
d_gene: TRBD2; v_gene: TRBV10-3; j_gene: TRBJ2-3; abundance: NA; CDR3nt: TGTGCCATCAGTGCGACTAGCGGCCACACAGATACGCAGTATTTT; CDR3aa: CAISATSGHTDTQYF
d_gene: TRBD2; v_gene: TRBV10-3; j_gene: TRBJ2-5; abundance: NA; CDR3nt: TGTGCCATCAGTGAGTACGGGGGAGGGCCGCAAGAGACCCAGTACTTC; CDR3aa: CAISEYGGGPQETQYF
d_gene: NA; v_gene: TRBV7-7; j_gene: TRBJ2-1; abundance: few; CDR3nt: TGTGCTAGCAGCTTAGGGCTAGGCGATGAGCAGTTCTTC; CDR3aa: CASSLGLGDEQFF
d_gene: NA; v_gene: TRBV5-1; j_gene: TRBJ2-1; abundance: NA; CDR3nt: TGCGCCAGCAGCCCTCCCGGAGCGTCCCATGAGCAGTTCTTC; CDR3aa: CASSPPGASHEQFF
d_gene: NA; v_gene: TRBV27; j_gene: TRBJ2-7; abundance: once; CDR3nt: TGTGCCAGCAGTTTAGGGCAGTCCGCCTACGAGCAGTACTTC; CDR3aa: CASSLGQSAYEQYF
d_gene: NA; v_gene: TRBV7-3; j_gene: TRBJ2-7; abundance: once; CDR3nt: TGTGCCAGCAGTCTGTCTGCTCCACCTAGCGAGCAGTACTTC; CDR3aa: CASSLSAPPSEQYF
d_gene: TRBD2; v_gene: TRBV7-6; j_gene: TRBJ2-1; abundance: NA; CDR3nt: TGTGCCAGCAGCTTAGGAGTATCCGGGGGGGCCTACAATGAGCAGTTCTTC; CDR3aa: CASSLGVSGGAYNEQFF
d_gene: NA; v_gene: TRBV2; j_gene: TRBJ2-3; abundance: NA; CDR3nt: TGTGCCAGCATGGAGCGGCAGGTCACTCTGGATACGCAGTATTTT; CDR3aa: CASMERQVTLDTQYF
d_gene: NA; v_gene: TRBV2; j_gene: TRBJ2-7; abundance: few; CDR3nt: TGTGCCAGCAGCAGCAGGGGTGGGTACGAGCAGTACTTC; CDR3aa: CASSSRGGYEQYF
d_gene: TRBD2; v_gene: TRBV7-3; j_gene: TRBJ2-3; abundance: few; CDR3nt: TGTGCCAGCAGCGGCGGACTAGCGGGTTACACAGATACGCAGTATTTT; CDR3aa: CASSGGLAGYTDTQYF
d_gene: TRBD2; v_gene: TRBV15; j_gene: TRBJ2-1; abundance: once; CDR3nt: TGTGCCACCAGCAGAGAGCGACTAGCGGGAGCCCCTTTTAGCTCCTACAATGAGCAGTTCTTC; CDR3aa: CATSRERLAGAPFSSYNEQFF
d_gene: NA; v_gene: TRBV5-6; j_gene: TRBJ2-7; abundance: NA; CDR3nt: TGTGCCAGCAGCTTGGGGCAGTCCTACGAGCAGTACTTC; CDR3aa: CASSLGQSYEQYF
d_gene: NA; v_gene: TRBV6-1; j_gene: TRBJ1-1; abundance: NA; CDR3nt: TGTGCCGGCCGGACAGTGGCGAACACTGAAGCTTTCTTT; CDR3aa: CAGRTVANTEAFF
d_gene: TRBD2; v_gene: TRBV5-1; j_gene: TRBJ2-1; abundance: NA; CDR3nt: TGCGCCAGCAGCTACTCTGGACTAGCGGATTACAATGAGCAGTTCTTC; CDR3aa: CASSYSGLADYNEQFF
d_gene: NA; v_gene: TRBV7-3; j_gene: TRBJ2-4; abundance: NA; CDR3nt: TGTGCCAGCAGCTTAACGATCGGCGCGTCTAGGAACATTCAGTACTTC; CDR3aa: CASSLTIGASRNIQYF